Detailed here is one T cell receptor beta chain. This sample was taken from a study of cytomegalovirus exposure and HLA in healthy donors. The CDR3 has 15 amino acids. Germline V CDR1 and CDR2: MNHNS, SASEGT. Between the trimmed V and J ends, which lost 0 bases and 4 bases, there was a span of 13 bases. The table came from immunoSEQ multiplex PCR; TCRdb's copy has only in-frame clones and leaves some out. The table records about 60,000 clones, roughly 96% of them present only once. The sequence came from a man aged 18 to 29 in good health and CMV-seronegative. The chain carries TRBV6-1 and TRBJ2-7, with a weak D call TRBD2 (7 bases). Sequenced material: PBMCs. For the CDR3, the DNA is TGTGCCAGCAGTGAAGCCTCAGCGGGACAATACGAGCAGTACTTC. The encoded protein is CASSEASAGQYEQYF.